Listed below are T cell receptor beta chains from one sample, sequenced in a study of OX40 agonist ivuxolimab in advanced cancers. Using immunoSEQ multiplex PCR, the repertoire was profiled, and TCRdb retains in-frame clones only, with some absent. Among some 86,000 clones listed, 90% were seen once. The source material was CD4+ or CD8+ T cells sorted from blood, sampled in a trial of the OX40 agonist ivuxolimab. Receptor source: an adult with an advanced solid tumor such as melanoma, head and neck, liver or kidney cancer. Both conserved end residues are part of each CDR3. A D gene is named only where the DNA matches it firmly. A row's size may be missing; if present it is once, few, many or a size class.

15	TRBV5-1	-	TRBD2	TRBJ2-5	TGCGCCAGCAGCTTGGCCAGCGGGGGCCAAGAGACCCAGTACTTC	CASSLASGGQETQYF
14	TRBV7-9	-	-	TRBJ1-4	TGTGCCAGCAGCTTAGCGGGAACTAATGAAAAACTGTTTTTT	CASSLAGTNEKLFF
14	TRBV2	-	-	TRBJ1-5	TGTGCCAGCAGTGAAAGGGCAGGGAATCAGCCCCAGCATTTT	CASSERAGNQPQHF
15	TRBV30	-	-	TRBJ2-2	TGTGCCTGGAAGGTGGGGGGCAGGTACACCGGGGAGCTGTTTTTT	CAWKVGGRYTGELFF
12	TRBV19	-	-	TRBJ1-2	TGTGCCAGTCAGAGGGACACGTATGGCTACACCTTC	CASQRDTYGYTF
12	TRBV10-3	once	TRBD1	TRBJ1-1	TGTGCCATCAGTGGGGAGGGGGCCAGAGCTTTCTTT	CAISGEGARAFF
15	TRBV15	-	-	TRBJ2-4	TGTGCCACCAGCAGAGACCCGGGGGCCAAAAACATTCAGTACTTC	CATSRDPGAKNIQYF
15	TRBV6-6	-	-	TRBJ1-1	TGTGCCAGCACCCCGGAATTTGGGGTCGCCACTGAAGCTTTCTTT	CASTPEFGVATEAFF
16	TRBV7-9	once	TRBD1	TRBJ1-2	TGTGCCAGCAGCCCCTCCCGGGACAGGGTACTCGATGGCTACACCTTC	CASSPSRDRVLDGYTF
19	TRBV10-2	-	TRBD2	TRBJ2-5	TGCGCCAGCAGTGAGTCGAGAGGGGCGGGGGGGATCTGGCAAGAGACCCAGTACTTC	CASSESRGAGGIWQETQYF
12	TRBV30	-	-	TRBJ2-7	TGTGCCTGGAGTCGATCTTCCTACGAGCAGTACTTC	CAWSRSSYEQYF
14	TRBV11-3	-	-	TRBJ2-3	TGTGCCAGCAGCTTAGGACTAAACACAGATACGCAGTATTTT	CASSLGLNTDTQYF
16	TRBV7-2	-	TRBD2	TRBJ2-5	TGTGCCAGCAGCTTAGGACTAGCGGGACTCCAAGAGACCCAGTACTTC	CASSLGLAGLQETQYF
15	TRBV2	-	TRBD1	TRBJ2-5	TGTGCCAGCAGTAGGACAGGGATAGGAGGAGAGACCCAGTACTTC	CASSRTGIGGETQYF
15	TRBV9	-	-	TRBJ1-2	TGTGCCAGCAGCGTAGTAACAGGGAAGGTCGATGGCTACACCTTC	CASSVVTGKVDGYTF
16	TRBV9	-	-	TRBJ2-2	TGTGCCAGCAGCGTAGGGTCCCAGGGAAACACCGGGGAGCTGTTTTTT	CASSVGSQGNTGELFF
15	TRBV18	-	TRBD1	TRBJ1-5	TGTGCCAGCTCACCGGGGACAGGGCTGGAACAGCCCCAGCATTTT	CASSPGTGLEQPQHF
16	TRBV6-5	-	-	TRBJ1-1	TGTGCCAGCAGTTACGGGTCTGAGGGGGGAAACACTGAAGCTTTCTTT	CASSYGSEGGNTEAFF
14	TRBV6-1	-	-	TRBJ1-2	TGTGCCAGCAGTGAAGCGCGGGGTGGCTATGGCTACACCTTC	CASSEARGGYGYTF
17	TRBV28	-	TRBD1	TRBJ1-3	TGTGCCAGCAGGACATCAGGGGGCGGCCGCTCTGGAAACACCATATATTTT	CASRTSGGGRSGNTIYF